This T cell receptor (beta chain) stems from a study of cytomegalovirus exposure and HLA in healthy donors. PCR amplification relied on 60 Vbeta primers (plus 13 Jbeta primers). The method was immunoSEQ multiplex PCR; TCRdb's version includes in-frame clones alone and lacks a portion of them. Among roughly 180,000 clones listed, about 82% were seen once. The length of the CDR3 is 13 residues. Germline loops: CDR1 LNHDA, CDR2 SQIVND (reference sequence). V was shortened by 5 bases and J by 0 bases, with 8 bases between the two germline ends. Study-level results: Rare sequences made up most TCRs, while some public TCRs were found in many donors. In a later analysis, at a false discovery rate of 0.05, 16,951 TCR beta sequences were associated with HLA alleles.

On this clone itself: Its antigen is currently unknown.

What was sequenced was PBMCs. This sequence was found in a male donor in good health and CMV-seronegative. This chain links TRBV19 with TRBJ2-7, with D perhaps matching TRBD2 (5 bases). In DNA form, the CDR3 reads TGTGCCAGTAGTCCCCGGGACTCCTACGAGCAGTACTTC. Protein product: CASSPRDSYEQYF.